This TCR beta chain originates from a study of blood T cell repertoires in COVID-19. Overall study context: There were acute and convalescent COVID-19 samples, and they came from the United States, Italy and Spain.

Each recovered donor of Cohort 3 presented with two negative PCRs, clearance, or symptom resolution. As originally analysed: Amplification of reference gene primers was used by the study to estimate nucleated cell counts. Data came from immunoSEQ multiplex PCR; TCRdb stores just in-frame clones and leaves some out. V, J and clone size were drawn from that table, and D and trimming were deduced from the DNA. The table includes 150,000 to 200,000 clones, roughly 84% detected once. This CDR3 contains 13 residues. CDR1 and CDR2 from the germline V gene are SGHVS and FQNEAQ. V was pared by 5 bases and J by 8 bases, with 4 bases of the junction left unmatched.

This clonotype was sampled from a man in his sixties who had recovered from COVID-19. The material sequenced was PBMCs or T cells enriched from blood (not recorded which). The chain uses TRBV7-8 and TRBJ2-2; 8 bases agree with TRBD2. CDR3 loop: CASSPAGAGELFF. The CDR3 region has the DNA TGTGCCAGCAGCCCAGCGGGGGCTGGGGAGCTGTTTTTT.